This is a list of T cell receptor beta chains from one sample in a study of T cells in tuberculosis. Data came from immunoSEQ multiplex PCR; TCRdb stores just in-frame clones and leaves some out. The table lists more than 35,000 clones, about 94% of them singletons, with 9.5% to 13% in the top ten. Material: PBMCs. These receptors came from a donor aged 10-30 years with latent tuberculosis or without tuberculosis infection. Some clones in this sample may be carry-over from other donors' samples. The CDR3 runs from the conserved cysteine through the conserved F or W. Fields, in order: V gene, clone size, D gene, J gene, CDR3 DNA, CDR3 protein. D genes are given only for firm matches. Clone size is stated in some rows and not others, as once, few, many or a class when expanded.

V: TRBV5-6; size: NA; D: NA; J: TRBJ1-5; DNA: TGTGCCAGCAGCTTGGGCGGGTATAGCAATCAGCCCCAGCATTTT; CDR3: CASSLGGYSNQPQHF
V: TRBV19; size: NA; D: NA; J: TRBJ1-1; DNA: TGTGCCAGTAGTTCATCAGGGGAGGGCACTGAAGCTTTCTTT; CDR3: CASSSSGEGTEAFF
V: TRBV15; size: NA; D: NA; J: TRBJ2-4; DNA: TGTGCCACCAGCAGAGACCCCCTAGCCAAAAACATTCAGTACTTC; CDR3: CATSRDPLAKNIQYF
V: TRBV10-1; size: NA; D: TRBD2; J: TRBJ2-3; DNA: TGCGCCAGCAGTGAGTCGTCCGGGGGGGGCACAGATACGCAGTATTTT; CDR3: CASSESSGGGTDTQYF
V: TRBV5-4; size: NA; D: TRBD2; J: TRBJ2-1; DNA: TGTGCCAGTAGCGTTAGCGGGAGCTCCTACAATGAGCAGTTCTTC; CDR3: CASSVSGSSYNEQFF
V: TRBV6-6; size: once; D: TRBD1; J: TRBJ1-4; DNA: TGTGCCAGCAGTGGACGGACAGGGGGAGGTGAAAAACTGTTTTTT; CDR3: CASSGRTGGGEKLFF
V: TRBV7-8; size: NA; D: TRBD1; J: TRBJ2-7; DNA: TGTGCCAGCAGCACTACAGGGGGCGAGCAGTACTTC; CDR3: CASSTTGGEQYF
V: TRBV29-1; size: NA; D: TRBD1; J: TRBJ1-2; DNA: TGCAGCGTATTGACAGGGGACGGCTACACCTTC; CDR3: CSVLTGDGYTF
V: TRBV27; size: NA; D: TRBD1; J: TRBJ1-5; DNA: TGTGCCAGCAGCCCTAGGGGACAGGGAAATCAGCCCCAGCATTTT; CDR3: CASSPRGQGNQPQHF
V: TRBV4-3; size: NA; D: NA; J: TRBJ2-1; DNA: TGCGCCAGCAGCCAAGACGGGTTTACCTACAATGAGCAGTTCTTC; CDR3: CASSQDGFTYNEQFF
V: TRBV5-1; size: once; D: NA; J: TRBJ2-4; DNA: TGCGCCAGCAGCTCCGCCAGGGGTTTGTTGGCCAAAAACATTCAGTACTTC; CDR3: CASSSARGLLAKNIQYF
V: TRBV7-6; size: NA; D: TRBD1; J: TRBJ1-5; DNA: TGTGCCAGCAGCCCAGGGGGAAGGGCCAATCAGCCCCAGCATTTT; CDR3: CASSPGGRANQPQHF
V: TRBV13; size: NA; D: NA; J: TRBJ2-6; DNA: TGTGCCAGCAGCTCAATCCCAGGGGCGTACTCTGGGGCCAACGTCCTGACTTTC; CDR3: CASSSIPGAYSGANVLTF
V: TRBV9; size: NA; D: TRBD1; J: TRBJ2-1; DNA: TGTGCCAGCAGCGTTAGACAGGGTAACAATGAGCAGTTCTTC; CDR3: CASSVRQGNNEQFF
V: TRBV2; size: NA; D: TRBD2; J: TRBJ2-2; DNA: TGTGCCAGCAGGCCAGCGGGGGGGTGGACCGGGGAGCTGTTTTTT; CDR3: CASRPAGGWTGELFF
V: TRBV10-3; size: NA; D: TRBD1; J: TRBJ1-1; DNA: TGTGCCATCAGTGAGACCTCCAGGGGGCCACCTGAAGCTTTCTTT; CDR3: CAISETSRGPPEAFF
V: TRBV13; size: NA; D: NA; J: TRBJ1-2; DNA: TGTGCCAGCAGCTTACAGGGCCGGCGGGGCTACACCTTC; CDR3: CASSLQGRRGYTF
V: TRBV2; size: NA; D: NA; J: TRBJ2-1; DNA: TGTGCCAGCAGTACCCAGGACAGTTACAATGAGCAGTTCTTC; CDR3: CASSTQDSYNEQFF
V: TRBV11-3; size: NA; D: TRBD1; J: TRBJ2-2; DNA: TGTGCCAGCAGCTTAGCACCGGGACAGCCCACCGGGGAGCTGTTTTTT; CDR3: CASSLAPGQPTGELFF
V: TRBV7-9; size: NA; D: TRBD1; J: TRBJ1-2; DNA: TGTGCCAGCAGCCCTCAGACAGGGATTAACTATGGCTACACCTTC; CDR3: CASSPQTGINYGYTF
V: TRBV7-2; size: NA; D: TRBD1; J: TRBJ2-3; DNA: TGTGCCAGCAGCTTGACGACAGGGGCAGATACGCAGTATTTT; CDR3: CASSLTTGADTQYF
V: TRBV5-6; size: NA; D: NA; J: TRBJ1-2; DNA: TGTGCCAGCAGCTTTTTTGACAGAACTAACTATGGCTACACCTTC; CDR3: CASSFFDRTNYGYTF
V: TRBV6-6; size: NA; D: NA; J: TRBJ2-7; DNA: TGTGCCAGCAGCCGTACCTACGGACAGCCGCAGTACTTC; CDR3: CASSRTYGQPQYF
V: TRBV30; size: NA; D: NA; J: TRBJ1-1; DNA: TGTGCCTGGAGTGAACAGGCGAACACTGAAGCTTTCTTT; CDR3: CAWSEQANTEAFF
V: TRBV2; size: few; D: TRBD1; J: TRBJ2-7; DNA: TGTGCCAGCAGTGAAGGAGGGGGACAGGGGAAGAACGAGCAGTACTTC; CDR3: CASSEGGGQGKNEQYF
V: TRBV25-1; size: NA; D: NA; J: TRBJ2-7; DNA: TGTGCCAGCAGTGGGAGGGAGAGAATCTACGAGCAGTACTTC; CDR3: CASSGRERIYEQYF
V: TRBV19; size: NA; D: TRBD1; J: TRBJ1-2; DNA: TGTGCCAGTAGTATGTTGGGACAGGGACTGGGCTACACCTTC; CDR3: CASSMLGQGLGYTF
V: TRBV7-2; size: NA; D: NA; J: TRBJ2-7; DNA: TGTGCCAGCAGCTTGGTCACTGGAGCCTACGAGCAGTACTTC; CDR3: CASSLVTGAYEQYF
V: TRBV6-5; size: few; D: NA; J: TRBJ2-7; DNA: TGTGCCAGCAGTTACAGGGGCGGTGAGCAGTACTTC; CDR3: CASSYRGGEQYF
V: TRBV25-1; size: NA; D: NA; J: TRBJ1-2; DNA: TGTGCCAGCACAGGGGAGCTTAACTATGGCTACACCTTC; CDR3: CASTGELNYGYTF
V: TRBV27; size: NA; D: NA; J: TRBJ2-1; DNA: TGTGCCAGCAGCCCCCCCCAATACAATGAGCAGTTCTTC; CDR3: CASSPPQYNEQFF
V: TRBV18; size: NA; D: TRBD1; J: TRBJ1-4; DNA: TGTGCCAGCTCACCGCCGGGACAGGATAATGAAAAACTGTTTTTT; CDR3: CASSPPGQDNEKLFF
V: TRBV11-2; size: NA; D: TRBD1; J: TRBJ1-6; DNA: TGTGCCAGCAGCCCGGGGACAGGGGGCGTCTCCCACTTT; CDR3: CASSPGTGGVSHF
V: TRBV19; size: NA; D: NA; J: TRBJ2-5; DNA: TGTGCCAGTAGTATTTTTGACAGTCAAGAGACCCAGTACTTC; CDR3: CASSIFDSQETQYF
V: TRBV30; size: NA; D: NA; J: TRBJ1-4; DNA: TGTGCCTGGGACGGGTTTAATGAAAAACTGTTTTTT; CDR3: CAWDGFNEKLFF
V: TRBV5-4; size: once; D: NA; J: TRBJ2-2; DNA: TGTGCCAGCAGCTCTCAGGGGTTGAGAACCGGGGAGCTGTTTTTT; CDR3: CASSSQGLRTGELFF
V: TRBV12-5; size: NA; D: NA; J: TRBJ1-6; DNA: TGTGCTAGTGGTTTGGTACTAAACAGGGCGAATTCACCCCTCCACTTT; CDR3: CASGLVLNRANSPLHF
V: TRBV7-2; size: NA; D: NA; J: TRBJ1-1; DNA: TGTGCCAGCAGCTTAGTAGCGGGGTTAACTGAAGCTTTCTTT; CDR3: CASSLVAGLTEAFF
V: TRBV29-1; size: NA; D: TRBD1; J: TRBJ1-2; DNA: TGCAGCGTTGAATCCGGGACAGCCTATGGCTACACCTTC; CDR3: CSVESGTAYGYTF
V: TRBV19; size: NA; D: TRBD1; J: TRBJ2-3; DNA: TGTGCCAGTAGGAGACAGGGCCCAGATACGCAGTATTTT; CDR3: CASRRQGPDTQYF